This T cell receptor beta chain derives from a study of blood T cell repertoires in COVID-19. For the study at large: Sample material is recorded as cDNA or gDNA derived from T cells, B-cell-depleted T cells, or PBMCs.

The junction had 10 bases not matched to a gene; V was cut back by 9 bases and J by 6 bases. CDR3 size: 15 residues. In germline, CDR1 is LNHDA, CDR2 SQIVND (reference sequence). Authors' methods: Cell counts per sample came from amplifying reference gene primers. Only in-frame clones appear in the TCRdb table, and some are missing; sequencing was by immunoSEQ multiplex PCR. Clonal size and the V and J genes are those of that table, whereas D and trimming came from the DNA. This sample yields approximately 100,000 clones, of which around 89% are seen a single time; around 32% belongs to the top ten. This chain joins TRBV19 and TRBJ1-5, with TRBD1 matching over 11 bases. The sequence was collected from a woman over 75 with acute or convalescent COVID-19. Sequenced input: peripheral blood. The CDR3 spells CASTYGQGAGQPQHF. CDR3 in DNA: TGTGCCAGCACATATGGACAGGGGGCGGGTCAGCCCCAGCATTTT. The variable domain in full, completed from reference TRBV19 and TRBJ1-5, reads DGGITQSPKYLFRKEGQNVTLSCEQNLNHDAMYWYRQDPGQGLRLIYYSQIVNDFQKGDIAEGYSVSREKKESFPLTVTSAQKNPTAFYLCASTYGQGAGQPQHFGDGTRLSIL.